This T cell receptor beta chain was identified during a study of blood T cell repertoires in COVID-19. At the level of the study: The United States, Italy and Spain supplied acute and convalescent COVID-19 samples. The analysed material was cDNA or gDNA that came from T cells, B-cell-depleted T cells, or PBMCs.

Authors' analysis steps: Using reference gene primer amplification, nucleated cell counts were estimated. Measured with immunoSEQ multiplex PCR; TCRdb has only the in-frame clones, and not every one. V and J calls and clone size follow that table, whereas D and trimming were derived from the DNA. The sample records 200,000 to 300,000 clones, approximately 91% being singletons. The CDR3 length is 15 residues. Germline V lookup: CDR1 SGHRS, CDR2 YFSETQ. The V end was cut by 0 bases, the J end by 2 bases, with 9 bases between. The source material was peripheral blood. The chain recombines TRBV5-1 with TRBJ1-5; possibly TRBD1 for D (5 bases). This TCR was sampled from a woman aged 25 to 39 with acute or convalescent COVID-19. The CDR3 loop is CASSLGDSGNQPQHF. DNA for the CDR3: TGCGCCAGCAGCTTGGGGGACTCCGGCAATCAGCCCCAGCATTTT.